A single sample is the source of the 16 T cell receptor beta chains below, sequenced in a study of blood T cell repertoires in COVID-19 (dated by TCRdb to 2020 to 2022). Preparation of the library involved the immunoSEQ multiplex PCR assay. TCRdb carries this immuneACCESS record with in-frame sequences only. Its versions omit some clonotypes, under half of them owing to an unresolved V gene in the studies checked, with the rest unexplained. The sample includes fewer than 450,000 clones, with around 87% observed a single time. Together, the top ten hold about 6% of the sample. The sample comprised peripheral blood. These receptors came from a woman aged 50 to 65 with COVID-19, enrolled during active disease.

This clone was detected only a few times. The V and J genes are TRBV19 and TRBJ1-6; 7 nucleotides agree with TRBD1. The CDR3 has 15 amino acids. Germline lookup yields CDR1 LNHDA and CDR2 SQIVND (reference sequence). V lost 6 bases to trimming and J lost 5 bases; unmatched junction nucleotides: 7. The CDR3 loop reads CASRYGQANNSPLHF. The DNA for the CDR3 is TGTGCCAGTAGGTACGGACAGGCGAATAATTCACCCCTCCACTTT.

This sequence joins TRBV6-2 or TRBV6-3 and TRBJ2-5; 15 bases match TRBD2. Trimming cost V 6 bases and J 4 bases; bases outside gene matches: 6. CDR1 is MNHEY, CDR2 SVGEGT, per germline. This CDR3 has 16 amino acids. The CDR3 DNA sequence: TGTGCCAGCAGCACTCTGGGACTAGCGGGAGGAGAGACCCAGTACTTC. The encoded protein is CASSTLGLAGGETQYF.

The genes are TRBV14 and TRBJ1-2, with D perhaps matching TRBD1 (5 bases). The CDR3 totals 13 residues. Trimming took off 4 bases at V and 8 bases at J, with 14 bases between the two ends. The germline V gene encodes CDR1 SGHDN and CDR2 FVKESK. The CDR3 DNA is TGTGCCAGCAGCCGCTACGGGGGGGAGGGCTACACCTTC. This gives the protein CASSRYGGEGYTF. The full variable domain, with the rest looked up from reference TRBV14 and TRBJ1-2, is EAGVTQFPSHSVIEKGQTVTLRCDPISGHDNLYWYRRVMGKEIKFLLHFVKESKQDESGMPNNRFLAERTGGTYSTLKVQPAELEDSGVYFCASSRYGGEGYTFGSGTRLTVV.

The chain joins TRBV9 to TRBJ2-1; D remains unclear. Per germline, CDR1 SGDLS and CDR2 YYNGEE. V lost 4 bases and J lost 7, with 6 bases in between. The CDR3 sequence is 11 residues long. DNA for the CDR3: TGTGCCAGCAGCTGGCGGAATGAGCAGTTCTTC. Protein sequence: CASSWRNEQFF.

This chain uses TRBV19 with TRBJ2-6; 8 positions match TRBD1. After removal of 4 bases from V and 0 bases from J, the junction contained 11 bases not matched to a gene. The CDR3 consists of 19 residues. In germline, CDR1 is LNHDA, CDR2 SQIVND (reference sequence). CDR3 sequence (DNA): TGTGCCAGTAGTACCCGACAGGGGACCCCACTCTCTGGGGCCAACGTCCTGACTTTC. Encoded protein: CASSTRQGTPLSGANVLTF.

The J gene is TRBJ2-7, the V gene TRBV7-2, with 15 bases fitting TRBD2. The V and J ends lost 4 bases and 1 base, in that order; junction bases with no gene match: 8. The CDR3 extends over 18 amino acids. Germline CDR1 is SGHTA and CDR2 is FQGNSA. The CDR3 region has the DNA TGTGCCAGCAGCTCCTGGACTAGCGGGAGGGCCTCGTCCTACGAGCAGTACTTC. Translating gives CASSSWTSGRASSYEQYF.

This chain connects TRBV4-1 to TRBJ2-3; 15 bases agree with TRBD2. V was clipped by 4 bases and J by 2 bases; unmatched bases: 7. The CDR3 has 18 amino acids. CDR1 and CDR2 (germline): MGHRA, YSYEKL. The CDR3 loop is CASSRGGTSGRSTDTQYF. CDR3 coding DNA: TGCGCCAGCAGCCGAGGGGGGACTAGCGGGAGGTCCACAGATACGCAGTATTTT.

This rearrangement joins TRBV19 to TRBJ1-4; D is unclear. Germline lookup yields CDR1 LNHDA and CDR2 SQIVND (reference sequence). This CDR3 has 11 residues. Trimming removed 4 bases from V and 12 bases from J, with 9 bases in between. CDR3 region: CASSTSTQLFF. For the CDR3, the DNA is TGTGCCAGTAGTACCAGTACCCAACTGTTTTTT.

CDR3: CAWIVDRNTGELFF. DNA for the CDR3: TGTGCCTGGATAGTCGACAGAAACACCGGGGAGCTGTTTTTT. The chain couples TRBV30 to TRBJ2-2; perhaps TRBD1 as D (5 bases). Germline CDR1 reads GTSNPN; CDR2 reads SVGIG (reference sequence). The CDR3 covers 14 residues. V was clipped by 4 bases and J by 2 bases, with 11 bases between them.

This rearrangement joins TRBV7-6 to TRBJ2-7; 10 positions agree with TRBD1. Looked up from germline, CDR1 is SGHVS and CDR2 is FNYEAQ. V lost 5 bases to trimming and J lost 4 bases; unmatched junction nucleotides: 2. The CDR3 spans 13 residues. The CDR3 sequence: CASSRDRGYEQYF. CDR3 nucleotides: TGTGCCAGCAGCCGGGACAGGGGTTACGAGCAGTACTTC.

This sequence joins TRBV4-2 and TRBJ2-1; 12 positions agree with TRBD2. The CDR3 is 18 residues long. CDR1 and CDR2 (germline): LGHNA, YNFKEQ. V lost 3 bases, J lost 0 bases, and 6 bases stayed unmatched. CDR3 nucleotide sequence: TGTGCCAGCAGCCACGGACTAGCGGGGACTAGCTCCTACAATGAGCAGTTCTTC. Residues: CASSHGLAGTSSYNEQFF.

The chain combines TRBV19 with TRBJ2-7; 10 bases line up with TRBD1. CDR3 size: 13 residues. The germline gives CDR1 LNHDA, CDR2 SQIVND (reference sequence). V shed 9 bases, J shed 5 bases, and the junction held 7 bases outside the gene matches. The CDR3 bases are TGTGCCAGCCGGGGACAGGGGAACGACGAGCAGTACTTC. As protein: CASRGQGNDEQYF. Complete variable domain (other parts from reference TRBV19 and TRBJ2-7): DGGITQSPKYLFRKEGQNVTLSCEQNLNHDAMYWYRQDPGQGLRLIYYSQIVNDFQKGDIAEGYSVSREKKESFPLTVTSAQKNPTAFYLCASRGQGNDEQYFGPGTRLTVT.

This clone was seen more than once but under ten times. CDR3 in amino acids: CASSPEGQNNQPQHF. As DNA, the CDR3 is TGTGCCAGTAGTCCAGAGGGACAGAACAATCAGCCCCAGCATTTT. V usage is TRBV19 and J usage is TRBJ1-5; 7 bases align to TRBD1. CDR1 and CDR2 from the germline V gene are LNHDA and SQIVND (reference sequence). V lost 5 bases to trimming and J lost 3 bases; unmatched junction nucleotides: 7. This CDR3 has 15 amino acids.

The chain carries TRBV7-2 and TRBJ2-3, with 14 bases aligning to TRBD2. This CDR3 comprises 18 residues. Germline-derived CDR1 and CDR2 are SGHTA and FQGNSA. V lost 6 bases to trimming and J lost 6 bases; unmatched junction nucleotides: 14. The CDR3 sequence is CASSSNQRLAGGRDTQYF. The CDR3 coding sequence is TGTGCCAGCAGTTCCAACCAACGACTAGCGGGGGGGAGGGATACGCAGTATTTT.

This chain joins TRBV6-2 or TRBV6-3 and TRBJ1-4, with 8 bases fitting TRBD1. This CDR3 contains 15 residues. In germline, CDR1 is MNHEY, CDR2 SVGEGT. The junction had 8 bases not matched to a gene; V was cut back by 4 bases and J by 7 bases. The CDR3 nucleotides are TGTGCCAGCAGTTCGGGACAGGTACGGCGTGAAAAACTGTTTTTT. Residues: CASSSGQVRREKLFF.

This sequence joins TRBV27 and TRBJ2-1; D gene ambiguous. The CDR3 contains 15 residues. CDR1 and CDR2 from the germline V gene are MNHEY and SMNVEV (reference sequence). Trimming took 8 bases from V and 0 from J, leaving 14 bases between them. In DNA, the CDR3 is TGTGCCAGCTCCGATACGGAGATCTCCTACAATGAGCAGTTCTTC. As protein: CASSDTEISYNEQFF.